Described below is a single T cell receptor (beta chain) sequence and its context. The data were obtained in a study of identical twins. TCRdb re-called the 5' RACE reads through MiXCR, storing one row per CDR3 protein. The data contain some 440,000 distinct CDR3 sequences, 20% to 30% of them singletons. CDR1 and CDR2 (germline): SGHRS, YFSETQ. CDR3 length: 15 residues. With 6 bases removed from V and 1 base from J, the gap between germline ends came to 15 bases. Separately, the same data were catalogued under a study of T cells expressing NK-cell markers.

The chain links TRBV5-1 to TRBJ2-3; the D gene is possibly TRBD2 (6 bases). This clonotype originated in a young woman in good health. The sequencing input was CD4+ T cells sorted from blood. The CDR3 DNA follows: TGCGCCAGCACCGAACCCGAGCGGGGCACAGATACGCAGTATTTT. Its protein is CASTEPERGTDTQYF.